The next 10 T cell receptor beta chains were all read from a single sample in a study of human T cells and chemical hapten exposure. Noted time point: pre-sensitization, week 0. As for treatment: therapeutic diphenylcyclopropenone sensitization with weekly scalp DPC. TCRdb re-called the RACE reads with MiXCR, one entry per CDR3 protein. The sample lists 300,000 to 400,000 distinct CDR3 sequences; roughly 5% were seen once. Material: whole blood, obtained in connection with sensitization to the hapten diphenylcyclopropenone (DPC). The receptors stem from a woman between 50 and 59 years old with alopecia areata. Some clones in this sample may be carry-over from other donors' samples.

Many counts were recorded for this clonotype. The CDR3 DNA is TGTGCCAGCAGACGCAACAGGGGTTACTCTGGAAACACCATATATTTT. Amino acid sequence: CASRRNRGYSGNTIYF. The gene calls are TRBV6-5 and TRBJ1-3; 7 nucleotides line up with TRBD1. The CDR3 loop spans 16 amino acids. Germline values: CDR1 MNHEY, CDR2 SVGAGI. V trimming: 6 bases; J trimming: 0 bases; junction bases outside the gene matches: 8.

This clonotype was counted only a few times. The chain uses TRBV3-1 and TRBJ1-2, with no clear D. The CDR3 covers 15 residues. Germline values: CDR1 LGHDT, CDR2 YNNKEL (reference sequence). V dropped 1 base and J dropped 1 base, with 10 bases sitting between them. CDR3 DNA sequence: TGTGCCAGCAGCCAAGGTCAGGCGTATAACTATGGCTACACCTTC. Translation gives CASSQGQAYNYGYTF.

This clonotype was seen a few times. The rearrangement joins TRBV7-2 to TRBJ2-6; D uncertain. This CDR3 has 16 residues. Per the germline V gene, CDR1 is SGHTA and CDR2 is FQGNSA. Trimming shortened V by 1 base and J by 0 bases, and 7 bases separated the two germline ends. The CDR3 nucleotides are TGTGCCAGCAGCTTAGGGGTCGGCTCTGGGGCCAACGTCCTGACTTTC. It yields the protein CASSLGVGSGANVLTF.

This clonotype has at least ten counts. V gene TRBV18 combines with J gene TRBJ1-1; D is unresolved. V shed 4 bases and J shed 1 base, with 10 bases lying between them. The CDR3 totals 14 residues. Germline V gene data show CDR1 as KGHSH and CDR2 as LQKENI. The CDR3 nucleotides read TGTGCCAGCTCACATTCGGACGGGAACACTGAAGCTTTCTTT. It is translated as CASSHSDGNTEAFF.

This clonotype came up a few times. This chain uses TRBV5-4 with TRBJ1-1; the match to TRBD1 covers 7 bases. This CDR3 has 12 residues. V lost 4 bases and J lost 13; bases outside the gene matches: 10. Germline loops: CDR1 SGHNT, CDR2 YYREEE (reference sequence). CDR3 DNA: TGTGCCAGCAGCCGGCCCGGGACAGCTAATTTCTTT. It encodes CASSRPGTANFF.

This clonotype was found a few times. This rearrangement joins TRBV28 to TRBJ2-3; TRBD2 agrees at 10 bases. Germline CDR1 reads MDHEN; CDR2 reads SYDVKM. The CDR3 spans 15 residues. Germline trimming cut 2 bases from V and 4 bases from J; bases unmatched to any gene: 3. CDR3 amino acids: CASSLPSGSSDTQYF. CDR3 DNA: TGTGCCAGCAGTTTACCTAGCGGGAGTTCAGATACGCAGTATTTT.

The chain carries TRBV10-3 and TRBJ2-1, with D unclear. CDR3 length equals 12 residues. The germline V gene has CDR1 ENHRY and CDR2 SYGVKD. The ends were cut back, 3 bases at V and 13 bases at J, with 13 bases in the middle. The CDR3 spells CAISDGSPFQFF. As DNA, the CDR3 is TGTGCCATCAGTGACGGCTCCCCATTTCAGTTCTTC.

Ten or more counts support this clonotype. The DNA for the CDR3 is TGCGCCAGCAGCTTGCGGCGGGGGGGATCAAGGGAGCAGTTCTTC. Protein: CASSLRRGGSREQFF. The gene calls are TRBV5-1 and TRBJ2-1, with 9 bases lining up with TRBD2. The V gene end was trimmed by 1 base and the J gene end by 10 bases; junction bases not matched to a gene: 9. The germline CDR1 and CDR2 sequences are SGHRS and YFSETQ. The CDR3 loop spans 15 amino acids.

This clonotype was observed a few times. The CDR3, as DNA: TGTGCCAGCAGCCAAGTTACTGGGGCCAACGTCCTGACTTTC. It yields the protein CASSQVTGANVLTF. This chain links TRBV3-1 with TRBJ2-6; the D is unclear. Trimming took off 1 base at V and 2 bases at J, with 3 bases between the two ends. The CDR3 length is 14 residues. CDR1 and CDR2 from the germline V gene are LGHDT and YNNKEL (reference sequence).

This clonotype showed up many times. CDR3 loop: CAISELQEGGYTF. In nucleotides, the CDR3 is TGTGCCATCAGTGAGTTACAGGAGGGTGGCTACACCTTC. This chain uses TRBV10-3 with TRBJ1-2; D is possibly TRBD1 (5 bases). The germline CDR1 and CDR2 sequences are ENHRY and SYGVKD. This CDR3 is 13 amino acids long. With 1 base removed from V and 7 bases from J, the gap between germline ends came to 10 bases.